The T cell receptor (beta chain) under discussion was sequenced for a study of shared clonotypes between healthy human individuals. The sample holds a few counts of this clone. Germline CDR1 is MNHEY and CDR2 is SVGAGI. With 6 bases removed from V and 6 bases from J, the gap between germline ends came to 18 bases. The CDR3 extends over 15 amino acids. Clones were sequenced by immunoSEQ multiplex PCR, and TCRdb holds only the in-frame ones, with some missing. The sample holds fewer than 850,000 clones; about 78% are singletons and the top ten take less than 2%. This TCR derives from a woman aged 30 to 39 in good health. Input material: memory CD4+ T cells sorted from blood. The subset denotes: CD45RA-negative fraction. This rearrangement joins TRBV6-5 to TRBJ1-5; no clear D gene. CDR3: CASSASGLVGQPQHF. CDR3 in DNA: TGTGCCAGCAGCGCATCGGGCCTGGTAGGTCAGCCCCAGCATTTT.